Listed here are 27 T cell receptor beta chains from one sample, sequenced in a study of shared clonotypes between healthy human individuals. Profiling relied on immunoSEQ multiplex PCR, and the TCRdb table lists in-frame clones only, not all of them. Here the sample spans some 630,000 clones, 55% to 75% being singletons. Sequencing was carried out using memory CD4+ T cells sorted from blood. Subset in this sample: CD45RA-negative fraction. The receptors here all came from a woman aged 25-40 years in good health.

The V call is TRBV25-1, the J call TRBJ2-7, with TRBD1 matching 9 bases. Germline V lookup: CDR1 MGHDK, CDR2 SYGVNS. The CDR3 extends over 13 amino acids. V shed 7 bases, J shed 2 bases, and the junction held 3 bases outside the gene matches. This chain's CDR3 is CASMGQGAYEQYF. As DNA, the CDR3 is TGTGCCAGCATGGGACAGGGCGCCTACGAGCAGTACTTC.

This rearrangement joins TRBV7-6 to TRBJ2-1; no clear D. V gave up 4 bases and J gave up 5 bases, with 9 bases separating them. There are 13 residues in the CDR3. CDR1 and CDR2 (germline): SGHVS, FNYEAQ. The CDR3 is CASSSLRDNEQFF. The CDR3 bases are TGTGCCAGCAGCTCCCTCCGGGACAATGAGCAGTTCTTC.

The chain carries TRBV6-6 and TRBJ2-3; D is perhaps TRBD1 or TRBD2 (6 bases each). Trimming took off 4 bases at V and 1 base at J, with 12 bases between the two ends. The CDR3 runs to 15 residues. CDR1 MNHNY and CDR2 SVGAGI come from the germline V gene (reference sequence). The CDR3 bases are TGTGCCAGCAGTTCCCACGGGGGCGGCACAGATACGCAGTATTTT. Residues: CASSSHGGGTDTQYF.

The CDR3 here is CASSLDRGMISQPQHF. The CDR3 nucleotides are TGTGCCAGCAGTTTGGACAGGGGAATGATAAGTCAGCCCCAGCATTTT. The rearrangement uses TRBV28 and TRBJ1-5; 9 bases map to TRBD1. The ends lost 3 bases at V and 6 bases at J; junction bases unmatched: 9. This CDR3 is built from 16 residues. CDR1 and CDR2 from the germline V gene are MDHEN and SYDVKM. Using reference TRBV28 and TRBJ1-5 for the parts outside the CDR3, the full variable domain is DVKVTQSSRYLVKRTGEKVFLECVQDMDHENMFWYRQDPGLGLRLIYFSYDVKMKEKGDIPEGYSVSREKKERFSLILESASTNQTSMYLCASSLDRGMISQPQHFGDGTRLSIL.

In this sample, this clone turned up once. This chain uses TRBV5-1 with TRBJ2-1; D possibly corresponds to TRBD1 (6 bases). Germline V gene data show CDR1 as SGHRS and CDR2 as YFSETQ. The CDR3 has 16 residues. The ends were cut back, 3 bases at V and 0 bases at J, with 13 bases in the middle. CDR3 coding DNA: TGCGCCAGCAGCTGGACCGGGACAAGCTCCTACAATGAGCAGTTCTTC. Translating it yields CASSWTGTSSYNEQFF. Supplemented by reference TRBV5-1 and TRBJ2-1, the full variable domain reads KAGVTQTPRYLIKTRGQQVTLSCSPISGHRSVSWYQQTPGQGLQFLFEYFSETQRNKGNFPGRFSGRQFSNSRSEMNVSTLELGDSALYLCASSWTGTSSYNEQFFGPGTRLTVL.

This rearrangement joins TRBV11-2 to TRBJ1-1; 10 positions match TRBD1. Trimming removed 5 bases from V and 0 bases from J; junction bases left unmatched: 6. Germline CDR1 and CDR2: SGHAT and FQNNGV. The CDR3 is made up of 16 amino acids. CDR3: CASSDRGQSMNTEAFF. In DNA, the CDR3 is TGTGCCAGCAGCGACAGGGGGCAAAGTATGAACACTGAAGCTTTCTTT.

This chain joins TRBV19 and TRBJ2-2, with D unresolved. V lost 5 bases and J lost 1, with 5 bases in between. Per germline, CDR1 LNHDA and CDR2 SQIVND (reference sequence). The CDR3 is 13 residues long. CDR3 protein: CASSWLNTGELFF. In DNA, the CDR3 is TGTGCCAGTAGTTGGCTGAACACCGGGGAGCTGTTTTTT.

This clone was recorded only once. The DNA of the CDR3 is TGTGCCAGCAGCTCCCAAGCCTACGAGCAGTACTTC. This sequence encodes CASSSQAYEQYF. This chain connects TRBV14 to TRBJ2-7; D gene ambiguous. The length of the CDR3 is 12 residues. Deletions cut 5 bases from V and 2 bases from J, with 7 bases between. The germline V gene has CDR1 SGHDN and CDR2 FVKESK.

This chain joins TRBV5-6 and TRBJ2-6; no reliable D call. Per germline, CDR1 SGHDT and CDR2 YYEEEE. Trimming pared 0 bases from V and 4 bases from J, leaving 8 bases between. The CDR3 has 15 amino acids. In DNA form, the CDR3 reads TGTGCCAGCAGCTTGGAGGTTCTCGGGGCCAACGTCCTGACTTTC. Translating it yields CASSLEVLGANVLTF.

This chain links TRBV4-1 with TRBJ2-3; D remains unclear. The CDR3 sequence is 15 residues long. Trimming left V 0 bases short and J 5 bases short, with 12 bases between. Germline loops: CDR1 MGHRA, CDR2 YSYEKL. The CDR3 spells CASSQDRMKLDTQYF. CDR3 DNA: TGCGCCAGCAGCCAAGATAGAATGAAACTAGATACGCAGTATTTT.

This clone was observed a single time. The rearrangement links TRBV6-5 to TRBJ2-1; 8 bases match TRBD1. Germline CDR1 reads MNHEY; CDR2 reads SVGAGI. The CDR3 has 14 residues. V was clipped by 7 bases and J by 7 bases; unmatched bases: 9. CDR3 loop: CASTKGGQGNEQFF. Written as DNA, the CDR3 is TGTGCCAGCACCAAAGGAGGACAGGGAAATGAGCAGTTCTTC.

The gene calls are TRBV6-1 and TRBJ2-7; D may be TRBD1 (5 bases). The CDR3 totals 14 residues. Germline V CDR1 and CDR2: MNHNS, SASEGT. V was pared by 3 bases and J by 1 base, with 10 bases between. The CDR3 spells CASSDRDGSYEQYF. The CDR3, as DNA: TGTGCCAGCAGTGACAGGGATGGATCCTACGAGCAGTACTTC.

This clone was observed a few times. The chain carries TRBV7-6 and TRBJ1-3, with 7 bases aligning to TRBD1. V shed 5 bases, J shed 0 bases, and the junction held 7 bases outside the gene matches. CDR1 and CDR2 (germline): SGHVS, FNYEAQ. This CDR3 region has 16 residues. The CDR3 loop is CASSPSGGTSGNTIYF. The CDR3 coding sequence is TGTGCCAGCAGCCCTTCAGGGGGTACCTCTGGAAACACCATATATTTT.

The V gene is TRBV7-2, the J gene TRBJ2-3; 8 bases align to TRBD2. The CDR3 has 15 residues. Germline CDR1 and CDR2: SGHTA and FQGNSA. The J segment lost 3 bases and the V segment lost 2 bases, leaving 4 bases of the junction unmatched. CDR3 coding DNA: TGTGCCAGCAGCTTATCAAGCGGGAGTACAGATACGCAGTATTTT. This sequence encodes CASSLSSGSTDTQYF.

On this clone itself: This is likely an artifact of a read error, given a far larger clone one base away. The sample carries other DNA sequences with the same CDR3. The rearrangement uses TRBV6-6 and TRBJ2-7; D not resolved. Looked up from germline, CDR1 is MNHNY and CDR2 is SVGAGI (reference sequence). Trimming stripped 6 bases from V and 0 bases from J, with 3 bases between. The CDR3 spans 11 residues. CDR3 sequence (DNA): TGTGCCAGCAGCCACTCCTACGAGCAGTACTTC. This translates into CASSHSYEQYF.

The chain joins TRBV30 to TRBJ1-5, with D possibly being TRBD1 (5 bases). Trimming removed 3 bases at V and 10 bases at J, with 22 bases between. The CDR3 runs 15 residues. Germline CDR1 GTSNPN, CDR2 SVGIG (reference sequence). In nucleotides, the CDR3 is TGTGCCTGGAGCGGACGGACAACCCTGAATGTCCCCCAGCATTTT. This translates into CAWSGRTTLNVPQHF.

The J gene is TRBJ2-2, the V gene TRBV4-1, with D possibly matching TRBD1 (5 bases). Trimming cost V 5 bases and J 3 bases, with 10 bases left between them. Per the germline V gene, CDR1 is MGHRA and CDR2 is YSYEKL. The CDR3 contains 14 residues. The CDR3 region has the DNA TGCGCCAGCAGCGGACACCAGTACACCGGGGAGCTGTTTTTT. Translating it yields CASSGHQYTGELFF.

V usage is TRBV21-1 and J usage is TRBJ1-1; the table's D call of TRBD1 was not tested on the DNA. TRBV21-1 is assigned pseudogene status. There are 15 residues in the CDR3. The CDR3 loop reads CASSNGRQGFTEAFF. The CDR3 DNA sequence: TGTGCCAGCAGCAATGGGCGACAGGGGTTCACTGAAGCTTTCTTT.

J is TRBJ2-5 and V is TRBV9; TRBD2 agrees at 10 bases. The J segment lost 5 bases and the V segment lost 0 bases, leaving 7 bases of the junction unmatched. The CDR3 is 16 amino acids. Germline lookup yields CDR1 SGDLS and CDR2 YYNGEE. The CDR3 loop reads CASSVVRAGGVETQYF. CDR3 DNA: TGTGCCAGCAGCGTAGTCAGAGCGGGAGGGGTCGAGACCCAGTACTTC. The variable domain in full, completed from reference TRBV9 and TRBJ2-5, reads DSGVTQTPKHLITATGQRVTLRCSPRSGDLSVYWYQQSLDQGLQFLIQYYNGEERAKGNILERFSAQQFPDLHSELNLSSLELGDSALYFCASSVVRAGGVETQYFGPGTRLLVL.

The chain employs TRBV29-1 and TRBJ1-1, with D possibly matching TRBD1 (5 bases). Germline CDR1 is SQVTM and CDR2 is ANQGSEA. The CDR3 covers 13 residues. Trimming took 5 bases from V and 4 from J, leaving 14 bases between them. The CDR3 region is CSVTGRLGTEAFF. CDR3 bases: TGCAGCGTTACGGGACGGCTGGGCACTGAAGCTTTCTTT.

This clone was recorded a few times. V usage is TRBV11-2 and J usage is TRBJ2-7; D perhaps matches TRBD1 (5 bases). This CDR3 contains 14 residues. The V end was cut by 0 bases, the J end by 5 bases, with 11 bases between. Germline V gene data show CDR1 as SGHAT and CDR2 as FQNNGV. As DNA, the CDR3 is TGTGCCAGCAGCTTAGATAGGGGTCCCCACGAGCAGTACTTC. Amino acid sequence: CASSLDRGPHEQYF.

About this clone itself: One end of the junction fails to match germline, which may point to a read error. The rearrangement uses TRBV5-6 and TRBJ1-1; D is possibly TRBD1 (6 bases). The germline gives CDR1 SGHDT, CDR2 YYEEEE. The CDR3 totals 15 residues. CDR3 sequence (DNA): TGTGCCAGCAGCTTTTTTCAGGGGTTGAAAACTGAAGCTTTCTTT. Residues: CASSFFQGLKTEAFF.

The chain joins TRBV11-2 to TRBJ1-2; D might be TRBD1 (6 bases). Germline CDR1 reads SGHAT; CDR2 reads FQNNGV. V gave up 5 bases and J gave up 2 bases, with 12 bases separating them. This CDR3 comprises 14 residues. CDR3 bases: TGTGCCAGCAGCCCACAGGGTTCAAACTATGGCTACACCTTC. Amino acids: CASSPQGSNYGYTF. The variable domain in full, completed from reference TRBV11-2 and TRBJ1-2, reads EAGVAQSPRYKIIEKRQSVAFWCNPISGHATLYWYQQILGQGPKLLIQFQNNGVVDDSQLPKDRFSAERLKGVDSTLKIQPAKLEDSAVYLCASSPQGSNYGYTFGSGTRLTVV.

This chain connects TRBV5-6 to TRBJ2-2; the D is unclear. This CDR3 contains 14 residues. V was shortened by 5 bases and J by 8 bases, with 16 bases between the two germline ends. Per germline, CDR1 SGHDT and CDR2 YYEEEE. Here the CDR3 DNA reads TGTGCCAGCAGGATGAGCCTTATCCCGGGGGAGCTGTTTTTT. This encodes CASRMSLIPGELFF.

This chain connects TRBV5-8 to TRBJ1-1; perhaps TRBD1 as D (5 bases). Germline V gene sequence: CDR1 SGHTS, CDR2 YDEGEE. This CDR3 is 15 amino acids long. Trimming took off 1 base at V and 1 base at J, with 11 bases between the two ends. For the CDR3, the DNA is TGTGCCAGCAGCTTGTTCCAGGGATCGAACACTGAAGCTTTCTTT. Its protein product is CASSLFQGSNTEAFF. Full variable domain (missing parts from reference TRBV5-8 and TRBJ1-1): EAGVTQSPTHLIKTRGQQATLRCSPISGHTSVYWYQQALGLGLQFLLWYDEGEERNRGNFPPRFSGRQFPNYSSELNVNALELEDSALYLCASSLFQGSNTEAFFGQGTRLTVV.

The V and J genes are TRBV30 and TRBJ2-1, with TRBD2 matching 13 bases. CDR1 is GTSNPN and CDR2 is SVGIG in the germline V gene (reference sequence). The CDR3 extends over 16 amino acids. V was pared by 0 bases and J by 8 bases, with 7 bases of the junction left unmatched. In DNA form, the CDR3 reads TGTGCCTGGAGTGTACCCGGACTAGCGGGAGATTATGAGCAGTTCTTC. Translating gives CAWSVPGLAGDYEQFF.

The chain uses TRBV25-1 and TRBJ2-1; maybe TRBD2 (6 bases). Trimming left V 10 bases short and J 12 bases short, with 16 bases between. Germline V gives CDR1 MGHDK, CDR2 SYGVNS. This CDR3 has 11 residues. CDR3 nucleotides: TGTGCCACCACTCTAGCGTTTGTGCAGTTCTTC. It translates to CATTLAFVQFF.